This TCR beta chain stems from a study of blood T cell repertoires in COVID-19. Overall study: Italy, Spain and the United States were the sources of the convalescent and acute COVID-19 samples. Nucleic acid was either cDNA or gDNA, and it came from T cells, B-cell-depleted T cells, or PBMCs.

In the original analysis: Scientists estimated how many nucleated cells there were by amplifying reference gene primers. TCRdb's table, derived via immunoSEQ multiplex PCR, lists solely in-frame clones and lacks some. Clonal size and the V and J genes are those of that table, whereas D and trimming came from the DNA. The sample contains 95,000 or so clones, approximately 87% of which appear only once. V dropped 4 bases and J dropped 2; count of bases not matched to a gene: 8. The germline gives CDR1 SGDLS, CDR2 YYNGEE. The length of the CDR3 is 15 residues. V gene TRBV9 combines with J gene TRBJ1-1, with 7 positions matching TRBD1. Sequenced input: peripheral blood. The receptor was derived from a human donor in a cohort sampled during active COVID-19. The CDR3 here is CASSPDRVRNTEAFF. CDR3 nucleotides: TGTGCCAGCAGCCCCGACAGGGTTAGAAACACTGAAGCTTTCTTT.